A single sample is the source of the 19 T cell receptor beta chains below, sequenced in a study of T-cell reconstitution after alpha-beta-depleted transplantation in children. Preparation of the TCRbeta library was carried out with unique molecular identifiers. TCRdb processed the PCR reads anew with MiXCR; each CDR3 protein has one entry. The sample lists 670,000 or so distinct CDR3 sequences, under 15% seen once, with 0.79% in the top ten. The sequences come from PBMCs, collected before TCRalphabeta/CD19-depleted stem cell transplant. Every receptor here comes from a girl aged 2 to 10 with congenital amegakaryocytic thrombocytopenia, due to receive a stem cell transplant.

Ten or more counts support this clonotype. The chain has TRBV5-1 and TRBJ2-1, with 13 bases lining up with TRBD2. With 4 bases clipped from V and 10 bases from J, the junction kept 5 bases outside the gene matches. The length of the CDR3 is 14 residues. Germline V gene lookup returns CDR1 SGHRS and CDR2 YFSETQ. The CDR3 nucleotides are TGCGCCAGCAGCCTAGGACTAGCGGGAGAGGAGCAGTTCTTC. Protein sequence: CASSLGLAGEEQFF.

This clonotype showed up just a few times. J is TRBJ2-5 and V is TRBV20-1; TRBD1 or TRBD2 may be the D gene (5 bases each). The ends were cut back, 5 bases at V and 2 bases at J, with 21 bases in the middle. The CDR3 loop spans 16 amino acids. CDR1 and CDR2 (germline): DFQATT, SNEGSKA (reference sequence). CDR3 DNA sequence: TGCAGTGCTCCCCCCCAAACGGGGACCGGACAAGAGACCCAGTACTTC. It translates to CSAPPQTGTGQETQYF.

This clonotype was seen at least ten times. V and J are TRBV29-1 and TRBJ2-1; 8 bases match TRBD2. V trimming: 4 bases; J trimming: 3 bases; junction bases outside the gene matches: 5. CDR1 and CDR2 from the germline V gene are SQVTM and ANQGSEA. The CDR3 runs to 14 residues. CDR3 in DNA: TGCAGCGTTGGTGTTAGCGGGAACTACAATGAGCAGTTCTTC. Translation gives CSVGVSGNYNEQFF.

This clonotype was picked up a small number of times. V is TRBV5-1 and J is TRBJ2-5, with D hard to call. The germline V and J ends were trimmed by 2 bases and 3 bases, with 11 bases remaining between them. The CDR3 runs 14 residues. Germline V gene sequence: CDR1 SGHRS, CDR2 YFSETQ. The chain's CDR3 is CASSFSGFKETQYF. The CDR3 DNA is TGCGCCAGCAGCTTCTCGGGCTTTAAAGAGACCCAGTACTTC.

CDR3 nucleotide sequence: TGCGCCAGCAGCTTGCAACTTACGAACACTGAAGCTTTCTTT. This encodes CASSLQLTNTEAFF. The chain carries TRBV5-1 and TRBJ1-1; no clear D. CDR3 length equals 14 residues. V was shortened by 1 base and J by 1 base, with 8 bases between the two germline ends. The germline gives CDR1 SGHRS, CDR2 YFSETQ.

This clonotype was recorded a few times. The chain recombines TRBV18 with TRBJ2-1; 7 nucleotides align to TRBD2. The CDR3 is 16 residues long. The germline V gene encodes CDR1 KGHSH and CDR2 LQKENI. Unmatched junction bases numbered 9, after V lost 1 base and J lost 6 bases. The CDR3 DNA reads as TGTGCCAGCTCACCACGCGCGGGAGCGGTCGTCAATGAGCAGTTCTTC. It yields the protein CASSPRAGAVVNEQFF.

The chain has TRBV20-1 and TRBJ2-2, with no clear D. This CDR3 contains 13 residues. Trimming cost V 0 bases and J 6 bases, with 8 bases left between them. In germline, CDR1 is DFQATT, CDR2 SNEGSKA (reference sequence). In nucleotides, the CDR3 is TGCAGTGCTAGAGATATATTCTCCGGGGAGCTGTTTTTT. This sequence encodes CSARDIFSGELFF.

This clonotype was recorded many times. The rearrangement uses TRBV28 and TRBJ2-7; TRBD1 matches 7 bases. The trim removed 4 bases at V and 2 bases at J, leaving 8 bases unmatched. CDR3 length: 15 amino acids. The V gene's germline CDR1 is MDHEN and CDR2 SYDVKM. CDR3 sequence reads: CASSSLGQVAYEQYF. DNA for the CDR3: TGTGCCAGCAGTTCACTCGGACAGGTGGCCTACGAGCAGTACTTC.

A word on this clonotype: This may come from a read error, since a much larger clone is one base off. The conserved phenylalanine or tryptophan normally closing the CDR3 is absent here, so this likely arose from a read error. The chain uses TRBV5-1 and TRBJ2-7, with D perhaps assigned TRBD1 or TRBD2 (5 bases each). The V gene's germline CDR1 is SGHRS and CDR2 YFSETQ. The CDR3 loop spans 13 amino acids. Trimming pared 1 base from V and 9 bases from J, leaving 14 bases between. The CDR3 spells CASSLLRERGQYL. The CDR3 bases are TGCGCCAGCAGCTTGCTAAGGGAGAGGGGGCAGTACTTG.

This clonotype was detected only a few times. In nucleotides, the CDR3 is TGTGCCAGCAGCGGAAGACCGGGCTCCCTCACCGGGGAGCTGTTTTTT. It translates to CASSGRPGSLTGELFF. V usage is TRBV9 and J usage is TRBJ2-2; no clear D gene. The V end lost 3 bases, the J end lost 4 bases, and 16 bases lay between the germline ends. The germline CDR1 and CDR2 sequences are SGDLS and YYNGEE. The CDR3 sequence is 16 residues long.

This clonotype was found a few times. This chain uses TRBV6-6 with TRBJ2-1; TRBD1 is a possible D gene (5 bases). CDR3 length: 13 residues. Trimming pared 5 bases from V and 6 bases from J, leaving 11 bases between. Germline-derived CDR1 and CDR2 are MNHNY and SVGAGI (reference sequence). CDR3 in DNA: TGTGCCAGCAGTCCGTACGACAGCAATGAGCAGTTCTTC. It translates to CASSPYDSNEQFF.

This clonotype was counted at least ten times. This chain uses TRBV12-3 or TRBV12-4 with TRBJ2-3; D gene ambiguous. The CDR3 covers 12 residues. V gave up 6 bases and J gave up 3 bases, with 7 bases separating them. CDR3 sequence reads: CASRVGTDTQYF. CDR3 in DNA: TGTGCCAGCAGAGTAGGGACAGATACGCAGTATTTT.

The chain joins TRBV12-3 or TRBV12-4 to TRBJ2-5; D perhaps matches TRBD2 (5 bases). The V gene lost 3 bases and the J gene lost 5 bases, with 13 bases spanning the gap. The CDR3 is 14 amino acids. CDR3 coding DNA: TGTGCCAGCAGTTTCTACGGGAATCGGGAGACCCAGTACTTC. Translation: CASSFYGNRETQYF.

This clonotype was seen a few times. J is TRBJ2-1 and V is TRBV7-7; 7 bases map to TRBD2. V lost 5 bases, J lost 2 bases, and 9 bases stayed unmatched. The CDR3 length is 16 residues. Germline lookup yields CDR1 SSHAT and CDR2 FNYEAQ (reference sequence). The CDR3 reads CASSKNTGTTYNEQFF. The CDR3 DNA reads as TGTGCCAGCAGCAAGAACACCGGGACTACCTACAATGAGCAGTTCTTC.

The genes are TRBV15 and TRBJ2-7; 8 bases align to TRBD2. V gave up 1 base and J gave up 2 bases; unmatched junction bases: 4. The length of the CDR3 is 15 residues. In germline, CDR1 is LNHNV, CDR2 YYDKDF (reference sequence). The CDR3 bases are TGTGCCACCAGCAGAGGTTTAGCGGGAACCTACGAGCAGTACTTC. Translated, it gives CATSRGLAGTYEQYF. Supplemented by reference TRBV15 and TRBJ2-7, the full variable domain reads DAMVIQNPRYQVTQFGKPVTLSCSQTLNHNVMYWYQQKSSQAPKLLFHYYDKDFNNEADTPDNFQSRRPNTSFCFLDIRSPGLGDTAMYLCATSRGLAGTYEQYFGPGTRLTVT.

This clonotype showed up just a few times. The CDR3 sequence is CASSLETSGYTDTQYF. The CDR3 DNA follows: TGTGCCAGCAGCTTAGAGACTAGCGGGTACACAGATACGCAGTATTTT. The V call is TRBV7-9, the J call TRBJ2-3, with TRBD2 matching 10 bases. Germline loops: CDR1 SEHNR, CDR2 FQNEAQ (reference sequence). Trimming removed 1 base from V and 2 bases from J; junction bases left unmatched: 3. The CDR3 is 16 amino acids.

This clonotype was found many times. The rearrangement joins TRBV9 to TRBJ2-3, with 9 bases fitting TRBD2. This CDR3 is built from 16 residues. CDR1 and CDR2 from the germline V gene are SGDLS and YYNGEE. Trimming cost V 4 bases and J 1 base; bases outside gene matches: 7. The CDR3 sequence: CASSPRRTSGTDTQYF. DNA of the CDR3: TGTGCCAGCAGCCCTCGGCGGACTAGCGGCACAGATACGCAGTATTTT.

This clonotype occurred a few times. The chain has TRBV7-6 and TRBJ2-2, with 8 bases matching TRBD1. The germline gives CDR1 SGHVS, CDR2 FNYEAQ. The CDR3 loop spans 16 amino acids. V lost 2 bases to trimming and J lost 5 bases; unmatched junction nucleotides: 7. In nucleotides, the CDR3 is TGTGCCAGCAGCTTATACCGGGACAGGCCTACCGGGGAGCTGTTTTTT. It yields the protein CASSLYRDRPTGELFF.

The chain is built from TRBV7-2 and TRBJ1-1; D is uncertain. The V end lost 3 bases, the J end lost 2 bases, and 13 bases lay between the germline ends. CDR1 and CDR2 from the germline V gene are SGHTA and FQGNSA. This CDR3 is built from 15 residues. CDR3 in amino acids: CASSFGWVSNTEAFF. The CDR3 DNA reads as TGTGCCAGCAGCTTTGGTTGGGTGTCTAACACTGAAGCTTTCTTT.